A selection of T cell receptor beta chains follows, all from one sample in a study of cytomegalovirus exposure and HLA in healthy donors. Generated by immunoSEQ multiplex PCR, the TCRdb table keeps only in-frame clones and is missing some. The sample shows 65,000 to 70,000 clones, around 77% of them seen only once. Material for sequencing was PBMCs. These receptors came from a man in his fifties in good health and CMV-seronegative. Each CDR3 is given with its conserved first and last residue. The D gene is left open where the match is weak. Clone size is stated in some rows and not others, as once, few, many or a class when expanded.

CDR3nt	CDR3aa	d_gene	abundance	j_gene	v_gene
TGTGCCAGCAGCTACCCTGGAGCGGGGGGGCAGTATTTT	CASSYPGAGGQYF	TRBD2	-	TRBJ2-3	TRBV11-2
TGTGCCAGCAGCTCTACGACAGGGGAAGCTTTCTTT	CASSSTTGEAFF	TRBD1	-	TRBJ1-1	TRBV11-2
TGTGCCAGCAGCTTAGGGCTAGCGGGGGCCTACGAGCAGTACTTC	CASSLGLAGAYEQYF	TRBD2	-	TRBJ2-7	TRBV7-3
TGTGCCAGCAGGGCCGGGTCCACGAACACTGAAGCTTTCTTT	CASRAGSTNTEAFF	-	once	TRBJ1-1	TRBV7-3
TGCGCCAGCAGTGAAAAGGCGGGAGGGCCTTTCGAGCAGTACTTC	CASSEKAGGPFEQYF	TRBD2	-	TRBJ2-7	TRBV10-2
TGTGCCAGCAGCCTCGAAAAGGGGGGAGGGAACTACGAGCAGTACTTC	CASSLEKGGGNYEQYF	-	-	TRBJ2-7	TRBV11-3
TGCGCCAGCAGCCACGGGACAGTAAATGAAAAACTGTTTTTT	CASSHGTVNEKLFF	TRBD1	-	TRBJ1-4	TRBV5-1
TGTGCCAGCAGCTCGACAGGGAGTCGTGAAAAACTGTTTTTT	CASSSTGSREKLFF	TRBD1	-	TRBJ1-4	TRBV5-4
TGTGCCAGCAGCGTAAGGGGCGCTGAAGCTTTCTTT	CASSVRGAEAFF	-	-	TRBJ1-1	TRBV9
TGTGCCTGGACCCGACAGGTGGGCACTGAAGCTTTCTTT	CAWTRQVGTEAFF	-	-	TRBJ1-1	TRBV30
TGTGCCAGCAGCACATACCGGGACAGACCCTATGGCTACACCTTC	CASSTYRDRPYGYTF	TRBD1	-	TRBJ1-2	TRBV7-2
TGTGCCAGCAGCTTCTATATTCGTGGACAGGGGGTTCCTTACGAGCAGTACTTC	CASSFYIRGQGVPYEQYF	TRBD1	few	TRBJ2-7	TRBV7-8
TGTGCCTGGGAGGGATTTAGCACTGAAGCTTTCTTT	CAWEGFSTEAFF	-	-	TRBJ1-1	TRBV30
TGTGCCAGCAGTCAACAGGGGGCTGCAACTAATGAAAAACTGTTTTTT	CASSQQGAATNEKLFF	TRBD1	few	TRBJ1-4	TRBV28
TGTGCCAGCAGTGGGCTCAAAACAGGGGATAGCAATCAGCCCCAGCATTTT	CASSGLKTGDSNQPQHF	TRBD1	-	TRBJ1-5	TRBV2
TGTGCCAGCAGCGAGGGACAGGGGTACACTGAAGCTTTCTTT	CASSEGQGYTEAFF	TRBD1	few	TRBJ1-1	TRBV9
TGTGCCATCAGTGTAGGACAACTCTACGAGCAGTACTTC	CAISVGQLYEQYF	-	-	TRBJ2-7	TRBV10-3
TGTGCCAGCAGCTTGACAGCCACGAACACTGAAGCTTTCTTT	CASSLTATNTEAFF	-	-	TRBJ1-1	TRBV5-4
TGTGCCTGGAGTCTAGGGGCCGCTGAAGCTTTCTTT	CAWSLGAAEAFF	-	-	TRBJ1-1	TRBV30
TGCGCCAGCAGCTTGGTTGGCGGGAGTACAGATACGCAGTATTTT	CASSLVGGSTDTQYF	TRBD2	few	TRBJ2-3	TRBV5-1
TGTGCCAGCAGGCGACTAGCGGGAGCAGATACGCAGTATTTT	CASRRLAGADTQYF	TRBD2	-	TRBJ2-3	TRBV4-2
TGCGCCAGCAGCTTGGAGGGGCCCAGAAATGAAAAACTGTTTTTT	CASSLEGPRNEKLFF	-	-	TRBJ1-4	TRBV5-1
TGTGCCAGCACTACGACAGGGAGTCGAGGGGGCTACACCTTC	CASTTTGSRGGYTF	TRBD1	-	TRBJ1-2	TRBV6-5
TGTGCCAGCAGTCTTCGGACTGAGTATGGCTACACCTTC	CASSLRTEYGYTF	-	-	TRBJ1-2	TRBV27
TGTGCCTGGAGAAGACAGGGGAGTTACGAGCAGTACTTC	CAWRRQGSYEQYF	TRBD1	-	TRBJ2-7	TRBV30
TGTGCCAGCACCCGACTAGCGGGAGGAGTCACCGGGGAGCTGTTTTTT	CASTRLAGGVTGELFF	TRBD2	-	TRBJ2-2	TRBV6-4
TGTGCCAGTATCTCCGACAGGGTGGCTTTCTTT	CASISDRVAFF	TRBD1	-	TRBJ1-1	TRBV19
TGTGCCAGCAGTCCCCCTAGACAGGGATATCAGCCCCAGCATTTT	CASSPPRQGYQPQHF	TRBD1	-	TRBJ1-5	TRBV28
TGTGCCAGCAGCTTGGCAGGGGATCGTCAGCCCCAGCATTTT	CASSLAGDRQPQHF	-	-	TRBJ1-5	TRBV5-5
TGTGCCAGCAGCCAAGATTGGGGGGGCACTGAAGCTTTCTTT	CASSQDWGGTEAFF	-	-	TRBJ1-1	TRBV4-2
TGTGCCAGCAGTGGAATAGGCGACAGGGGGGATTACGAGCAGTACTTC	CASSGIGDRGDYEQYF	TRBD1	-	TRBJ2-7	TRBV2
TGTGCCAGCAGCCCGGGGGTGCAGATCAATCAGCCCCAGCATTTT	CASSPGVQINQPQHF	-	-	TRBJ1-5	TRBV7-9
TGTGCCAGCAGCTTAGCGAGAGGGACAGGGATTTTGGACTATGGCTACACCTTC	CASSLARGTGILDYGYTF	TRBD1	-	TRBJ1-2	TRBV7-6
TGTGCCAGCAGCCAAGTTGACAGGGGGAGGGCTGGCTCTGGGGCCAACGTCCTGACTTTC	CASSQVDRGRAGSGANVLTF	TRBD1	-	TRBJ2-6	TRBV4-2
TGTGCCAGGACAAAATACGGGACAGGGCACGACGAGCAGTACTTC	CARTKYGTGHDEQYF	TRBD1	once	TRBJ2-7	TRBV19
TGCGCCAGCAGCCAAGCGGGGGGGCCGTCCTACAATGAGCAGTTCTTC	CASSQAGGPSYNEQFF	TRBD2	-	TRBJ2-1	TRBV4-1
TGCGCCAGCAGCTTGATCCCGGTGGGGGGAGGGGCCAACGTCCTGACTTTC	CASSLIPVGGGANVLTF	-	-	TRBJ2-6	TRBV5-1
TGTGCCAGCAGCAAGGGACAGACGGGTTCCTACGAGCAGTACTTC	CASSKGQTGSYEQYF	TRBD1	-	TRBJ2-7	TRBV5-4
TGTGCCAGCAGCTGGCGGGGCTCCTACAATGAGCAGTTCTTC	CASSWRGSYNEQFF	-	few	TRBJ2-1	TRBV28
TGTGCCAGCGGACGAGGCCTAGCGGGAATTAGAGATACGCAGTATTTT	CASGRGLAGIRDTQYF	TRBD2	-	TRBJ2-3	TRBV2
TGTGCCAGCAGTTTGGGACTAGCACACTCCAATGAGCAGTTCTTC	CASSLGLAHSNEQFF	TRBD2	-	TRBJ2-1	TRBV27
TGTGCCACCAGCAGAGTCCCAGGGGACCCCACAGATACGCAGTATTTT	CATSRVPGDPTDTQYF	-	-	TRBJ2-3	TRBV15
TGCGCCAGCAGGGAGGGCTCCTACAATGAGCAGTTCTTC	CASREGSYNEQFF	-	-	TRBJ2-1	TRBV5-1
TGTGCCAGCAGCCGCCGCGGCCTCACCCGCCATGGCTACACCTTC	CASSRRGLTRHGYTF	-	-	TRBJ1-2	TRBV7-9
TGTGCCAGCAGCTTAGGGGCAGGGGTGAACACTGAAGCTTTCTTT	CASSLGAGVNTEAFF	-	-	TRBJ1-1	TRBV7-2
TGTGCCAGCAGTTACTCGACAGCCGGTGGCTACACCTTC	CASSYSTAGGYTF	-	once	TRBJ1-2	TRBV6-6
TGTGCCAGCTCCCAGGGACAGTCGGAGACCCAGTACTTC	CASSQGQSETQYF	TRBD1	-	TRBJ2-5	TRBV18
TGCGCCAGCAGCCAAGATCTTCCAGATACGCAGTATTTT	CASSQDLPDTQYF	-	-	TRBJ2-3	TRBV4-3
TGTGCCAGCAGTTTAGAGGGAAATGAGCAGTTCTTC	CASSLEGNEQFF	-	few	TRBJ2-1	TRBV27
TGTGCCAGCAGCTTAGGGGAGACTAGCGGGATCACAGATACGCAGTATTTT	CASSLGETSGITDTQYF	TRBD2	-	TRBJ2-3	TRBV11-3
TGTGCCATCTTACTAGCGACCCAAGAGACCCAGTACTTC	CAILLATQETQYF	TRBD2	-	TRBJ2-5	TRBV6-1
TGTGCCAGCAGCATTACAGGGATTTCCTACAATGAGCAGTTCTTC	CASSITGISYNEQFF	-	-	TRBJ2-1	TRBV6-5
TGTGCTAGTGGTTTGGAGAAGGGGTCTGAAGCTTTCTTT	CASGLEKGSEAFF	-	many	TRBJ1-1	TRBV12-5
TGTGCCAGCAGCTCCAATTCAATAACAATCGGCACAGATACGCAGTATTTT	CASSSNSITIGTDTQYF	-	-	TRBJ2-3	TRBV7-6
TGTGCCAGCAGCTCTGGTCTAAGTCGAATGAACACTGAAGCTTTCTTT	CASSSGLSRMNTEAFF	-	-	TRBJ1-1	TRBV7-6